This T cell receptor beta chain was documented in a study of T cells in Graves' hyperthyroidism and ophthalmopathy. Study at large: Peripheral blood draws took place at initial diagnosis, ahead of any treatment. Study-level points and caveats: The majority of expanded thyroid clonotypes above 0.001 also appeared in blood.

RNA transcripts were the template for amplifying TCR beta CDR3 regions. HTBI primers were the set used in a first-round RT-PCR of the TCR CDR3. TCRdb re-analysed the multiplex PCR reads in MiXCR, keeping a single row per CDR3 protein. The sample shows hundreds of thousands of distinct CDR3 sequences, 15% to 20% of them seen only once. With V trimmed by 8 bases and J by 5 bases, 2 bases remained unmatched. The germline gives CDR1 MDHEN, CDR2 SYDVKM. The CDR3 is 12 amino acids. This clonotype showed up many times. As yet, its antigen is unknown. V and J are TRBV28 and TRBJ1-2; TRBD1 aligns across 10 bases. The TCR sequence derives from a woman younger than 45 with Graves' hyperthyroidism. Specimen: blood. Written as DNA, the CDR3 is TGTGCCAGCCGACAGGGGGCATATGGCTACACCTTC. It is translated as CASRQGAYGYTF.